This entry describes one TCR beta chain. Its antigen has not been determined. No much larger clonotype is one base removed from it; base qualities were not supplied. The method behind the library was the immunoSEQ multiplex PCR assay. For the multiplex PCR, a mixture combining 60 forward primers for TCR Vbeta segments and 13 reverse primers for TCR Jbeta segments was used. The CDR3 region of rearranged TCR beta genes was amplified from genomic DNA by a multiplex PCR assay. The amplified TCR beta libraries were sequenced on the Illumina HiSeq System as 87-base-pair reads. In the source study's methods: In a later analysis, some 80 million unique TCR beta chains were counted across the roughly 700 repertoires, and some 10 million of these chains were shared by at least two donors. Raw reads were error-corrected and collapsed into unique sequences by a nearest-neighbor algorithm in which closely related sequences were merged to remove PCR and sequencing errors. Alignment of CDR3 sequences to IMGT reference sequences was used to assign V, D and J gene segments. For a sequence to be retained, a match of at least six nucleotides to both a V gene segment and a J gene segment was required. Rearrangements were called productive when the CDR3 lacked stop codons and stayed in frame with V and J; all others were non-productive. Following IMGT convention, CDR3 was defined as the stretch from the second conserved V-encoded cysteine up to the conserved J-encoded phenylalanine. Sequences without an unambiguous match to a single V gene segment were excluded from the earlier analysis of 450 to 750 of the donors. An earlier analysis of 550 to 650 of the donors classified V segments as functional when productive rearrangements were above 56.7% and as segregating when the standard deviation between donors was above 5%. A statistical classification framework was developed to diagnose cytomegalovirus status using the catalog of TCR beta chain sequences. V and J gene assignment, in a later analysis, came from comparing TCR nucleotide sequences with IMGT/GENE-DB human TR gene sequences. Using the TCRdist pipeline, a later analysis assigned CDR3 sequences along with most-parsimonious VDJ recombination scenarios. In a later analysis, each TCR beta chain was defined by its CDR3 amino acid sequence together with its V-gene family, and reads without a unique V-gene family were excluded. A later analysis removed 600 or so highly shared, low-generation-probability nucleotide sequences to deal with suspected cross-contamination and a sequencing artifact. In a later analysis, a clonal expansion index was calculated for each public chain from normalized within-repertoire ranks of inferred template counts. In a later analysis, generation probabilities were computed with a VDJ recombination model fitted to out-of-frame rearrangements, and the resulting probabilities were checked against IGoR. A later analysis scored TCR-TCR, TCR-HLA and TCR-CMV co-occurrence with hypergeometric tests, applying a repertoire-size bias correction to TCR pairs. To estimate false discovery rates, a later analysis permuted the HLA or CMV assignments 20 times. A later analysis grouped co-occurring TCRs with DBSCAN, adding TCRdist sequence similarity when clustering within HLA-allele-positive subsets. Repertoires with fewer than 30,000 or more than 120,000 public chains were left out of co-occurrence clustering, as were about 5 repertoires with anomalous nucleotide sharing. The table comes from immuneACCESS by way of TCRdb, which keeps in-frame sequences with V and J called. Part of the clones is missing from these tables; in studies checked, under half for an unresolved V gene and the rest for unknown reasons. V and J calls and clone size follow that table, whereas D and trimming were derived from the DNA. The sample table records approximately 100,000 clones; roughly 70% of these occur just once. 10% of the sample lies in the top ten.

The cohort comprised some 680 healthy bone marrow donors. At the time of sampling, every cohort member was nominally healthy, though immune exposures that went unrecorded were likely present. The donor tested CMV seronegative and was one of the 352 seronegative cohort members. Each donor provided a peripheral blood sample, and peripheral blood mononuclear cells were used for TCR beta sequencing. The Qiagen DNeasy Blood Extraction Kit was used to extract genomic DNA from the blood cell samples. CDR3 length: 15 amino acids, cysteine to phenylalanine. The read is trimmed to its CDR3 DNA, 45 bases read in frame from base 1. V is trimmed back by 1 base and J by 1 base, and the junction contains 4 bases that no gene match accounts for. Taken from the germline V gene (reference sequence), the CDR1 and CDR2 loops are SGHNT and YYREEE. The sample is drawn from a study of cytomegalovirus exposure and HLA in healthy donors (dated by TCRdb to the late 2010s). About the full investigation: An earlier analysis of more than 550 of the donors reported approximately 260 Gb of sequence data and 95 million to 120 million unique TCR beta sequences obtained from roughly 170 million T cells. The genetic ancestry cluster associated with self-reported Caucasian donors included about 81% of the approximately 400 genotyped donors. About five DR-DQ haplotypes were treated as single units for association and clustering because of strong linkage in the cohort. On average, roughly 240,000 unique TCR beta nucleotide sequences were sequenced per donor among a few hundred genotyped donors of the cohort, with roughly 19% of those sequences being non-productive. A later genetic analysis took genome-wide SNP genotypes for about three fifths of the 666 donors and used that subset as a discovery cohort. Rather than drawing on any new phenotypic data, the later analysis identified candidate immune exposures from TCR beta sequences and the way those sequences occurred across donors. The study used immunosequencing to profile the T cell repertoires of 670 or so subjects and linked those repertoires to cytomegalovirus serostatus. About 280 gigabases of sequencing data and approximately 93 million unique TCR sequences were included in an early release covering over 600 HLA-typed donors. The number of typed donors differed by locus: about 629-630 for A, B, C, DRB1 and DQB1; approximately 530 for DQA1; some 610 for DPA1; and around 450 for DPB1. The study combined high-throughput TCR immunosequencing, statistical association of individual TCRs with disease status, and machine learning to predict cytomegalovirus infection status. Class I and class II HLA loci were covered by the typing at four-digit resolution. A separate validation cohort of some 130 different subjects was used in addition to the 666-subject first cohort. To study patterns of TCR occurrence, a later analysis re-analyzed previously published TCR beta repertoires from under 750 donors and added high-resolution HLA genotyping. All discovery cohort repertoires had been generated on a single sequencing platform. Donor age, sex, ethnicity and CMV serostatus were compiled together with the repertoire data. In an earlier analysis of 587 of the donors, high-throughput TCR beta sequencing was used to judge whether each TCR beta V gene segment behaved as functional or pseudogenic. The study aimed to test whether cataloging public T cell receptors could reveal signatures of past pathogen exposure. Points the paper makes about the study in general: In a later analysis, HLA-associated TCR beta chains were found to be more clonally expanded and to have lower generation probabilities than equally common non-associated chains. The study listed 150 to 200 TCR beta chains as associated with cytomegalovirus. The presence/absence analyses assumed that sequencing depth was roughly uniform across donors, and that assumption may not be true. In an earlier analysis of some 550 of the donors, most TCR beta V segments were observed in productive rearrangements about 87% or about 30% of the time, broadly matching IMGT annotations. At a false discovery rate of 0.05, a later analysis linked 15,000 to 20,000 TCR beta sequences to specific HLA alleles. Three of the identified cytomegalovirus-associated TCR beta chains were confirmed in vitro to be specific for cytomegalovirus antigens. A later analysis reported that several top co-occurrence clusters appeared linked to parvovirus B19, influenza, CMV and Epstein-Barr virus. A later genetic analysis associated a missense DCLRE1C variant with V-gene and J-gene trimming of TCR beta chains, and an independent cohort replicated the association. A further reported finding was that TCR beta sequences accurately predicted the HLA-A and HLA-B alleles for most subjects in the first cohort. This cohort had only TCR beta chains sequenced, and the lack of alpha or paired-chain data limited which features could be detected. Most TCR sequences were observed very rarely across donors, whereas some public TCRs were present in many individuals. HLA typing was unavailable for some donors at each locus, so association tests used only the typed subset. Assigning TCR associations to individual alleles was difficult when HLA alleles, especially DR and DQ, strongly co-occurred. Linkage disequilibrium might explain the correlated functional status among segregating V segments, but an unknown experimental factor could not be ruled out. In both the original and validation cohorts, the classifier was reported to diagnose cytomegalovirus status with high specificity and sensitivity. In a later analysis, the rate of TCR association differed among HLA loci, with DRB1 alleles having the most associated TCRs and HLA-C alleles having the fewest. In a later analysis, most CMV-associated TCR beta chains were found to appear HLA-restricted, with HLA associations seemingly driven largely by CMV exposure. A cluster of highly shared sequence variants was judged likely to be a technical artifact of the sequencing pipeline. The 87-base-pair reads could not distinguish some IMGT-functional V segments, including TRBV6-2 and TRBV6-3, so those segments were excluded. In a later genetic analysis, fewer N-insertions in productive TCRs were reported among donors in an Asian-associated ancestry cluster than the approximately 710-donor mean. It was suggested by the authors that the approach could potentially be generalized to other disease states and immunological phenotypes. For the cohort, immune exposure information was limited to CMV serostatus. The earlier analysis of almost 600 of the donors excluded some 16 rarely observed V segments, including chromosome 9 orphons, because counts were too low.

This clonotype originated in a man aged 45-65 years in good health and CMV-seronegative. Material: PBMCs. The chain is assembled from TRBV5-4 and TRBJ1-2; TRBD1 aligns with 7 central bases. DNA sequence: TGTGCCAGCAGCTTGAATGCAGGGGGTAACTATGGCTACACCTTC. It is translated as CASSLNAGGNYGYTF.